The entry that follows covers one T cell receptor beta chain sequence. There is no known antigen for this receptor. The input lacks base qualities; no much larger clone sits a single base away. This entry is derived from a study of spatial heterogeneity in lung cancer (dated by TCRdb to the late 2010s). Background on the whole study: Samples were obtained from 70 to 85 patients with early-stage, untreated non-small cell lung cancer from the lung TRACERx cohort. At surgery, both alpha and beta chains were TCR-sequenced in fewer than 250 tumor regions, some 64 matched nontumor lung samples and some 58 PBMC samples. TCR repertoire features were related to nonsynonymous mutation counts determined by whole-exome sequencing of tumor tissue. Follow-up PBMC samples were sequenced whenever available, with the median time to follow-up being around 2 years after resection. Beta-chain transcripts were consistently detected in greater numbers than alpha-chain transcripts, which likely reflected higher beta-chain transcript abundance. TCR alpha and beta repertoires were quantitatively compared across multiple tumor regions, matched nontumor lung and blood in non-small cell lung cancer. In the raw uncorrected reads, each unique combination of TCR and UMI appeared more than ten times on average. What the research found in general, with its limitations: Only 13 to 15 patients were included in the comparisons of baseline and follow-up blood repertoires. Ubiquitous expanded tumor TCRs were detected in blood more often at tumor resection than at routine follow-up. Confirming at a functional level the hypothesis that regional TCRs recognize regional mutations was considered to require additional single-cell paired TCR alpha and beta sequencing.

The method was 5' RACE. Sequencing used a NextSeq 500. To allow correction of PCR and sequencing errors, the TCR library protocol tagged every TCR cDNA molecule with a unique molecular identifier. In the paper's pipeline: TCR identification, UMI-based error correction and CDR3 extraction were all carried out with Decombinator tools. TCRs above a frequency of 2 per 1,000, corresponding to the top 1% of the tumor frequency distribution, were defined as expanded. Renyi diversity was computed with the R vegan package after each repertoire had been subsampled 100 times to 5,000 TCRs. CDR3 similarity networks were built from amino acid triplet string-kernel similarity, with CDR3s being connected when pairwise similarity was above 0.82. TCRdb's own reprocessing of the public reads used fastp at Q25 and MiXCR and kept productive beta chains. Rows are combined by CDR3 protein, so each entry shows the most common genes and DNA. What appears here as the V and J calls and clone size reflects TCRdb's work, not the paper's. For this sample there are around 110,000 distinct CDR3 sequences; roughly an eighth appear just once. The ten largest make up approximately 15% of the sample.

The sample's time point label, in plain terms: blood at routine non-recurrence follow-up after resection. Whole RNA extracted from tumor and nontumor lung tissue, or from cryopreserved PBMC samples, was used for TCR sequencing without cell sorting. A patient was chosen for TCR sequencing only when enough RNA was available from at least two tumor regions. The TCR comes from a male donor with early-stage non-small cell lung cancer. Sequences were derived from PBMCs, sampled at follow-up.

The DNA reads as follows: TGTGCCAGCAGCTTAGGGGCTAGCGGGGTCCAAGAGACCCAGTACTTC. Translated, this is CASSLGASGVQETQYF. This chain joins TRBV7-2 to TRBJ2-5, and TRBD2 aligns with 9 junction nucleotides. Trimming accounts for 1 base at V and 1 base at J, while the number of junction bases matched to no gene is 4. The CDR1 and CDR2 encoded by the germline V gene are SGHTA and FQGNSA. From its cysteine to its phenylalanine, the CDR3 spans 16 amino acids. Only the CDR3 DNA stays, 48 bases, in frame from base 1.